This T cell receptor beta chain derives from a study of human T cells and chemical hapten exposure. Time point meaning: patch test 1, 2 weeks after DPC sensitization. Treatment specified: therapeutic diphenylcyclopropenone sensitization with weekly scalp DPC. Germline V gives CDR1 MNHEY, CDR2 SVGAGI. With 7 bases clipped from V and 7 bases from J, the junction kept 12 bases outside the gene matches. This CDR3 has 17 amino acids. The study's library attached unique molecular identifiers to single cDNA molecules. TCRdb reprocessed the RACE reads with MiXCR, giving one entry per CDR3 protein. Of tens of thousands of distinct CDR3 sequences detected, 30% to 35% appear once; the ten largest clones hold 8.9%.

The starting material was whole blood, obtained in connection with sensitization to the hapten diphenylcyclopropenone (DPC). The chain links TRBV6-5 to TRBJ2-1; 14 bases match TRBD2. The TCR originated in a man aged 35-49 years with alopecia areata. Some clones in this sample may be carry-over from other donors' samples. The DNA for the CDR3 is TGTGCCAGCACCAAGACTAGCGGGAGGGGGGCTGAAAATGAGCAGTTCTTC. Encoded protein: CASTKTSGRGAENEQFF.